This TCR beta chain was recorded in a study of siplizumab effects on memory and regulatory T cells. Data came from immunoSEQ multiplex PCR; TCRdb stores just in-frame clones and leaves some out. The repertoire includes about 100,000 clones, 80% to 95% of them detected once, and approximately 12% sits in the top ten. Concerning this clone: The target antigen is unknown.

The study's findings and limits: Naive T cells appeared more diverse than memory cells and seemed to be major alloresponse contributors. Roughly 75-96% of proliferating CD4+ or CD8+ clones defied assignment to a naive or memory phenotype.

Looked up from germline, CDR1 is SGHVS and CDR2 is FQNEAQ. The CDR3 has 14 residues. The ends lost 5 bases at V and 5 bases at J; junction bases unmatched: 6. V is TRBV7-8 and J is TRBJ2-5, with 9 bases fitting TRBD2. Specimen: non-Treg CD4+ T cells sorted from blood. This clonotype was sampled from a human donor in good health. CDR3 in DNA: TGTGCCAGCAGCCTTTTAGCGGGAGTTGAGACCCAGTACTTC. This gives the protein CASSLLAGVETQYF. The full variable domain, with the rest looked up from reference TRBV7-8 and TRBJ2-5, is GAGVSQSPRYKVAKRGQDVALRCDPISGHVSLFWYQQALGQGPEFLTYFQNEAQLDKSGLPSDRFFAERPEGSVSTLKIQRTQQEDSAVYLCASSLLAGVETQYFGPGTRLLVL.